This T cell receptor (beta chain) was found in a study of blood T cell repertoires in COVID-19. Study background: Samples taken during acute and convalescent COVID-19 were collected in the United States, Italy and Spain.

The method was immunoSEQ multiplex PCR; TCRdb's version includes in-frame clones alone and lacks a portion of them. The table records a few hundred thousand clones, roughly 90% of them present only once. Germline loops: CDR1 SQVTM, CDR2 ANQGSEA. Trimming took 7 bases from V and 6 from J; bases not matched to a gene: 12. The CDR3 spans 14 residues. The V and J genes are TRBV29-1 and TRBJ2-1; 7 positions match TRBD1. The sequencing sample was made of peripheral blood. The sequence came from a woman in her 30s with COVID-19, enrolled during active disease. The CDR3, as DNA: TGCAGCGGACGAGTGACAGGGTCCGGCAATGAGCAGTTCTTC. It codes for CSGRVTGSGNEQFF.